This T cell receptor beta chain was recorded in a study of blood T cell repertoires in COVID-19. In the study overall: Whether acute or convalescent, the COVID-19 samples came from the United States, Italy and Spain. The cDNA or gDNA used as material had been derived from T cells, B-cell-depleted T cells, or PBMCs.

One Seattle source followed patients from active infection through their disease course. As processed by the authors: Estimation of nucleated cell counts was performed using reference gene primer amplification. Libraries were prepared by immunoSEQ multiplex PCR; TCRdb keeps only in-frame clonotypes and omits some of them. V, J and clone size derive from that table, while D and trimming were established from the DNA sequence. The sample records just over 150,000 clones, 70% to 85% being singletons. The origin of this receptor is a woman in her 40s with COVID-19, enrolled during active disease. The sequencing sample was made of peripheral blood.

CDR3 residues: CASSPRQNTGELFF. CDR3 in DNA: TGTGCCAGCAGTCCTCGACAGAACACCGGGGAGCTGTTTTTT. This chain links TRBV27 with TRBJ2-2; D gene ambiguous. Germline-derived CDR1 and CDR2 are MNHEY and SMNVEV (reference sequence). The V and J ends lost 5 bases and 1 base respectively, with 8 bases between them. This CDR3 spans 14 amino acids.